This T cell receptor beta chain was profiled in a study of T cells after yellow fever vaccination. The overall study: SMART-Seq v4 Ultra Low Input served to prepare low-cell-number fractions. General study results and limits: Post-booster repertoires again held most primary-vaccination clones (about 96% CD4, 75% to 90% CD8).

This clonotype was counted at least ten times. Its antigen is undetermined. Template-switching 5'RACE yielded the TCR cDNA; a universal primer site and UMIs were added in the process. TCRdb recomputed calls from the 5' RACE reads with MiXCR, one row per CDR3 protein. The repertoire includes approximately 240,000 distinct CDR3 sequences, 3.6% of them detected once, and 15% to 20% sits in the top ten. This CDR3 has 14 amino acids. Germline V CDR1 and CDR2: SGHTA, FQGNSA. The V end was cut by 5 bases, the J end by 1 base, with 9 bases between. This TCR came from a man younger than 35 who received the YFV17D yellow fever vaccine. The source material was PBMCs, sampled 15 days after the yellow fever booster vaccination. The gene calls are TRBV7-2 and TRBJ1-3; D is perhaps TRBD1 (5 bases). CDR3 residues: CASSQGTSGNTIYF. In nucleotides, the CDR3 is TGTGCCAGCAGCCAGGGAACATCTGGAAACACCATATATTTT. The entire variable domain, with the rest obtained from reference TRBV7-2 and TRBJ1-3, is as follows: GAGVSQSPSNKVTEKGKDVELRCDPISGHTALYWYRQSLGQGLEFLIYFQGNSAPDKSGLPSDRFSAERTGGSVSTLTIQRTQQEDSAVYLCASSQGTSGNTIYFGEGSWLTVV.